Shown below are 11 T cell receptor beta chains from a single sample sequenced in a study of vaccination and CD4 T cells after COVID-19. An Oncomine TCR Beta short-read assay was used to sequence the DNA from cultured CD4+ T cells. A single record per CDR3 protein comes from TCRdb applying MiXCR to the PCR reads. The sample yields 7,000 or so distinct CDR3 sequences, 40% to 50% seen once. These TCRs are of unknown antigen specificity. Treatment: roughly 10-day PBMC culture with coronavirus spike peptide pools or control peptides (ViraFEST assay). CD4+ T lymphocytes from the unexposed donor were collected before the COVID-19 pandemic (2011-2018). The sequenced sample consisted of CD4+ T cells from blood, cultured in vitro. The source is a human donor in good health.

The chain couples TRBV24-1 to TRBJ2-1; TRBD2 agrees at 16 bases. The ends lost 4 bases at V and 5 bases at J; junction bases unmatched: 1. This CDR3 is built from 16 residues. Germline V CDR1 and CDR2: KGHDR, SFDVKD. CDR3 bases: TGTGCCACCAGTGACGGGACTAGCGGGAGGGACAATGAGCAGTTCTTC. It specifies CATSDGTSGRDNEQFF.

The rearrangement links TRBV2 to TRBJ2-5; 8 nucleotides align to TRBD2. CDR3 length equals 16 residues. The V and J ends lost 7 bases and 5 bases, in that order; junction bases with no gene match: 15. Germline V gene data show CDR1 as SNHLY and CDR2 as FYNNEI. In DNA form, the CDR3 reads TGTGCCAGCATCGAGACTCTCGCGGGGGGATATGAGACCCAGTACTTC. Protein product: CASIETLAGGYETQYF.

This clonotype qualifies as large (0.1 to 1%). The chain recombines TRBV20-1 with TRBJ1-1; no firm D call. The germline V gene has CDR1 DFQATT and CDR2 SNEGSKA (reference sequence). The V and J ends lost 7 bases and 1 base respectively, with 13 bases between them. The CDR3 totals 13 residues. The CDR3 DNA sequence: TGCAGTGGGGTAAGGCCGGCGAACACTGAAGCTTTCTTT. It encodes CSGVRPANTEAFF.

The chain links TRBV10-1 to TRBJ2-1; tentative D call: TRBD2 (5 bases). V gave up 6 bases and J gave up 8 bases, with 14 bases separating them. This CDR3 contains 13 residues. Germline V gene lookup returns CDR1 WNHNN and CDR2 SYGVQD (reference sequence). CDR3 nucleotide sequence: TGCGCCAGCAGCCTTAGACTGGGAGATGAGCAGTTCTTC. Protein sequence: CASSLRLGDEQFF.

The chain combines TRBV27 with TRBJ2-2; 14 nucleotides agree with TRBD2. Per germline, CDR1 MNHEY and CDR2 SMNVEV (reference sequence). With 3 bases clipped from V and 4 bases from J, the junction kept 10 bases outside the gene matches. This CDR3 has 19 amino acids. The CDR3 nucleotides are TGTGCCAGCAGTTTCCTAAGACTAGCGGGGGGGCCTGGCACCGGGGAGCTGTTTTTT. Protein sequence: CASSFLRLAGGPGTGELFF.

This clonotype was counted between two and nine times. The J gene is TRBJ1-5, the V gene TRBV6-1; 7 nucleotides line up with TRBD1. Losses at the gene ends were 6 bases for V and 0 bases for J; bases not matched to a gene: 8. The CDR3 totals 16 residues. Germline-derived CDR1 and CDR2 are MNHNS and SASEGT. Here the CDR3 reads CASRAQGMSSNQPQHF. DNA of the CDR3: TGTGCCAGCAGAGCACAGGGGATGTCTAGCAATCAGCCCCAGCATTTT.

The chain carries TRBV11-3 and TRBJ2-3; D may be TRBD1 or TRBD2 (6 bases each). The CDR3 has 13 amino acids. The germline gives CDR1 SGHNT, CDR2 YENEEA. The V end lost 5 bases, the J end lost 6 bases, and 12 bases lay between the germline ends. CDR3 residues: CASSKRGRDTQYF. The CDR3 nucleotides are TGTGCCAGCAGCAAACGGGGGCGGGATACGCAGTATTTT.

This clonotype was seen just once. The V call is TRBV6-2 or TRBV6-3, the J call TRBJ1-5; a possible D gene is TRBD1 (6 bases). Trimming shortened V by 7 bases and J by 3 bases, and 16 bases separated the two germline ends. CDR1 MNHEY and CDR2 SVGEGT come from the germline V gene. The CDR3 runs 15 residues. The CDR3: CASTQTGTLNQPQHF. In DNA, the CDR3 is TGTGCCAGCACTCAGACCGGGACACTCAATCAGCCCCAGCATTTT.

This clonotype was observed a few times. The chain joins TRBV6-2 or TRBV6-3 to TRBJ1-5; D is ambiguous. This CDR3 spans 14 amino acids. Germline lookup yields CDR1 MNHEY and CDR2 SVGEGT. V was shortened by 2 bases and J by 1 base, with 6 bases between the two germline ends. CDR3 sequence: CASSYLDSNQPQHF. CDR3 nucleotide sequence: TGTGCCAGCAGTTACCTCGACAGCAATCAGCCCCAGCATTTT.

The rearrangement uses TRBV7-2 and TRBJ1-2, with TRBD1 matching 10 bases. The germline gives CDR1 SGHTA, CDR2 FQGNSA. CDR3 size: 19 residues. After removal of 1 base from V and 4 bases from J, the junction contained 15 bases not matched to a gene. The CDR3, as DNA: TGTGCCAGCAGCTTAGTTAGGGCACGGGGGACAGGGGTAGCCTATGGCTACACCTTC. Amino acids: CASSLVRARGTGVAYGYTF.

V is TRBV12-3 or TRBV12-4 and J is TRBJ1-2; 7 bases match TRBD1. J gave up 7 bases and V 5 bases, and 7 bases lay outside the gene matches. The length of the CDR3 is 13 residues. Here the CDR3 DNA reads TGTGCCAGCAGTCCAAAAGGGACAGCTGGCTACACCTTC. Encoded protein: CASSPKGTAGYTF.